The 10 T cell receptor beta chains listed next were all sequenced from one sample in a study of radiotherapy plus CTLA-4 blockade in lung cancer. Clones were read by immunoSEQ multiplex PCR, and TCRdb kept only the in-frame ones, dropping some. The data hold about 88,000 clones, with less than 80% observed a single time. This specimen consisted of peripheral blood, obtained from a patient treated with radiotherapy plus ipilimumab. Receptors were obtained from a human donor with non-small cell lung cancer that progressed on radiotherapy plus ipilimumab.

This chain joins TRBV2 and TRBJ2-3; 13 bases map to TRBD2. The CDR3 spans 15 residues. Trimming at V came to 6 bases and at J to 5 bases, leaving 5 bases not matched to a gene. The germline CDR1 and CDR2 sequences are SNHLY and FYNNEI. CDR3 protein: CASRRLAGGEDTQYF. For the CDR3, the DNA is TGTGCCAGCAGGCGACTAGCGGGGGGCGAAGATACGCAGTATTTT.

The chain links TRBV7-9 to TRBJ1-2; no reliable D call. The CDR3 is made up of 15 amino acids. Germline CDR1 and CDR2: SEHNR and FQNEAQ (reference sequence). With 4 bases removed from V and 0 bases from J, the gap between germline ends came to 12 bases. The CDR3 loop is CASSSPVGTNYGYTF. The CDR3 coding sequence is TGTGCCAGCAGCTCGCCAGTCGGGACTAACTATGGCTACACCTTC.

The chain links TRBV10-3 to TRBJ2-7, with D hard to call. Trimming took 4 bases from V and 4 from J, leaving 5 bases between them. This CDR3 spans 11 amino acids. Germline lookup yields CDR1 ENHRY and CDR2 SYGVKD. Here the CDR3 DNA reads TGTGCCATCAGTGCCGGATACGAGCAGTACTTC. Amino acid sequence: CAISAGYEQYF.

This clone appeared a single time. CDR3 residues: CASSLLPTGGDNEQFF. CDR3 in DNA: TGCGCCAGCAGCTTACTCCCGACAGGCGGGGACAATGAGCAGTTCTTC. The rearrangement links TRBV5-1 to TRBJ2-1; D possibly matches TRBD1 or TRBD2 (6 bases each). The germline V gene encodes CDR1 SGHRS and CDR2 YFSETQ. Trimming removed 2 bases from V and 5 bases from J, with 17 bases in between. The CDR3 totals 16 residues.

This clone came up once. The V gene is TRBV11-2, the J gene TRBJ2-5, with D perhaps given as TRBD1 or TRBD2 (6 bases each). This CDR3 has 14 amino acids. Germline CDR1 and CDR2: SGHAT and FQNNGV. Between the trimmed V and J ends, which lost 5 bases and 2 bases, there was a span of 12 bases. CDR3 sequence reads: CASSPRGRQETQYF. CDR3 nucleotide sequence: TGTGCCAGCAGCCCCCGGGGGCGTCAAGAGACCCAGTACTTC. Together with reference TRBV11-2 and TRBJ2-5, the CDR3 gives the full variable domain: EAGVAQSPRYKIIEKRQSVAFWCNPISGHATLYWYQQILGQGPKLLIQFQNNGVVDDSQLPKDRFSAERLKGVDSTLKIQPAKLEDSAVYLCASSPRGRQETQYFGPGTRLLVL.

This sequence joins TRBV13 and TRBJ1-3; possibly TRBD1 for D (5 bases). V dropped 1 base and J dropped 3 bases, with 16 bases sitting between them. Germline V gene data show CDR1 as PRHDT and CDR2 as FYEKMQ (reference sequence). The CDR3 length is 17 residues. The CDR3 spells CASSLVSGTQSGNTIYF. CDR3 DNA sequence: TGTGCCAGCAGCTTAGTCTCCGGGACGCAAAGTGGAAACACCATATATTTT.

The chain links TRBV11-2 to TRBJ2-3; TRBD2 matches 9 bases. Germline V gene data show CDR1 as SGHAT and CDR2 as FQNNGV. The junction had 7 bases not matched to a gene; V was cut back by 4 bases and J by 14 bases. The CDR3 extends over 12 amino acids. The CDR3 nucleotides read TGTGCCAGCAGCTCTAGCGGGGAAGCGCGGTATTTT. This translates into CASSSSGEARYF.

The chain recombines TRBV9 with TRBJ2-2; TRBD1 is a possible D gene (5 bases). This CDR3 is built from 14 residues. Trimming removed 4 bases at V and 1 base at J, with 8 bases between. Germline CDR1 is SGDLS and CDR2 is YYNGEE. CDR3 DNA sequence: TGTGCCAGCAGCCCAAGGGGGAACACCGGGGAGCTGTTTTTT. It is translated as CASSPRGNTGELFF.

This clone occurred a few times. This chain uses TRBV9 with TRBJ2-2; 8 nucleotides align to TRBD2. V lost 8 bases and J lost 8; bases outside the gene matches: 5. Germline values: CDR1 SGDLS, CDR2 YYNGEE. CDR3 length: 12 residues. DNA for the CDR3: TGTGCCAGTGGAGCGGGAGATGGGGAGCTGTTTTTT. Translating it yields CASGAGDGELFF.

The chain couples TRBV29-1 to TRBJ2-2; D possibly uses TRBD1 or TRBD2 (6 bases each). The ends were cut back, 7 bases at V and 5 bases at J, with 14 bases in the middle. Germline CDR1 SQVTM, CDR2 ANQGSEA. The CDR3 loop spans 13 amino acids. This chain's CDR3 is CSALEGVTGELFF. The CDR3 DNA sequence: TGCAGCGCTCTGGAGGGGGTTACCGGGGAGCTGTTTTTT.